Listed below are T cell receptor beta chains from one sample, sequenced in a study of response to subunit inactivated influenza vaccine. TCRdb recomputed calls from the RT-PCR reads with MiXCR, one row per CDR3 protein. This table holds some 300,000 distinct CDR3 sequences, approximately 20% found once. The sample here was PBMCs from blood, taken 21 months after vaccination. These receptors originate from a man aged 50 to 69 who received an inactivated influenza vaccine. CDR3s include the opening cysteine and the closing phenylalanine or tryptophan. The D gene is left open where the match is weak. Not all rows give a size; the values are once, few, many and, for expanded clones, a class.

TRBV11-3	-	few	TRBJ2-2	CASSASMGQHTGELFF	TGTGCCAGCAGCGCTAGTATGGGACAACACACCGGGGAGCTGTTTTTT
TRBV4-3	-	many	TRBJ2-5	CASSPNWGETQYF	TGCGCCAGCAGCCCCAACTGGGGGGAGACCCAGTACTTC
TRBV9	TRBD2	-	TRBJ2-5	CASSVGLAKETQYF	TGTGCCAGCAGCGTAGGACTAGCGAAAGAGACCCAGTACTTC
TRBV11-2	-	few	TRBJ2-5	CASSLSPQETQYF	TGTGCCAGCAGCTTGTCGCCTCAAGAGACCCAGTACTTC
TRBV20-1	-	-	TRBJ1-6	CSASKGSYSPLHF	TGCAGTGCTAGTAAGGGGTCGTATTCACCCCTCCACTTT
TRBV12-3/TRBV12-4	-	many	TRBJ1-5	CASSFADGGDQPQHF	TGTGCCAGCAGTTTTGCCGACGGGGGAGATCAGCCCCAGCATTTT
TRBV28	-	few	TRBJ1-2	CASSDLQRRNGYTF	TGTGCCAGCAGTGACCTACAGAGGAGAAATGGCTACACCTTC
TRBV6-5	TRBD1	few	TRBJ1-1	CASSLIRDRETEAFF	TGTGCCAGCAGTTTAATTCGGGACAGGGAAACTGAAGCTTTCTTT
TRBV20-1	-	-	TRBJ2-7	CSAIGAFYEQYF	TGCAGTGCTATAGGAGCCTTTTACGAGCAGTACTTC
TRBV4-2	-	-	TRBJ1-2	CASSQDLGGGGYGYTF	TGTGCCAGCAGCCAAGATCTTGGGGGGGGAGGCTATGGCTACACCTTC
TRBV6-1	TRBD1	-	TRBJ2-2	CASSDPGQENTGELFF	TGTGCCAGCAGTGACCCGGGACAGGAGAACACCGGGGAGCTGTTTTTT
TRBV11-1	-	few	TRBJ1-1	CASRRGQTFRNTEAFF	TGTGCCAGCAGACGCGGACAGACATTCCGGAACACTGAAGCTTTCTTT
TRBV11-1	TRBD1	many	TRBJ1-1	CASSESLGRQGIRDEAFF	TGTGCCAGCAGCGAGAGCCTGGGGCGACAGGGAATCAGGGATGAAGCTTTCTTT
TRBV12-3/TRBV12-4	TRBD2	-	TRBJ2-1	CAFSSGTSGRARSYNEQFF	TGTGCCTTCAGTTCAGGGACTAGCGGGAGGGCCAGGTCCTACAATGAGCAGTTCTTC
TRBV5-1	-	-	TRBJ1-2	CASSPGGVGYTF	TGCGCCAGCAGCCCTGGAGGGGTTGGCTACACCTTC
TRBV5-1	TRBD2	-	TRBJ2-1	CASSLYGGSSYNEQFF	TGCGCCAGCAGCTTGTATGGCGGGAGCTCCTACAATGAGCAGTTCTTC
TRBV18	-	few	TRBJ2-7	CASSPPGKPYEQYF	TGTGCCAGCTCACCACCAGGAAAGCCCTACGAGCAGTACTTC
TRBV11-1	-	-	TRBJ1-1	CASSDDYRDNTEAFF	TGTGCCAGCAGCGACGACTACAGGGATAACACTGAAGCTTTCTTT
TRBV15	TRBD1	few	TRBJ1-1	CATSSGQGLNTEAFF	TGTGCCACCAGCAGTGGACAGGGGCTAAACACTGAAGCTTTCTTT
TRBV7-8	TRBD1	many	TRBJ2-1	CASSLRGQPYNEQFF	TGTGCCAGCAGCTTAAGGGGACAGCCTTACAATGAGCAGTTCTTC
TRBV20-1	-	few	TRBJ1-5	CSARVQLDQPQHF	TGCAGTGCTAGAGTTCAGTTGGATCAGCCCCAGCATTTT
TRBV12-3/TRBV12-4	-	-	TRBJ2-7	CASSHGPTYEQYF	TGTGCCAGCAGTCACGGCCCAACCTACGAGCAGTACTTC
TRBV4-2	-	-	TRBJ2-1	CASSQDLAGGYYNEQFF	TGTGCCAGCAGCCAAGATCTGGCCGGGGGTTACTACAATGAGCAGTTCTTC
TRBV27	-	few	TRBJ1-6	CASSYNPGTPSPLHF	TGTGCCAGCAGCTATAACCCCGGGACGCCGTCACCCCTCCACTTT
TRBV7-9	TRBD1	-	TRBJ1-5	CASSQTGESNQPQHF	TGTGCCAGCAGCCAGACAGGGGAGAGCAATCAGCCCCAGCATTTT
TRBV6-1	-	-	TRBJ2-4	CASNSLKGGGPKNIQYF	TGTGCCAGCAACTCACTCAAGGGGGGGGGCCCCAAAAACATTCAGTACTTC